This is a list of T cell receptor beta chains from one sample in a study of response to subunit inactivated influenza vaccine. TCRdb re-called the RT-PCR reads through MiXCR, storing one row per CDR3 protein. In the table there are just under 550,000 distinct CDR3 sequences, roughly a quarter of which are singletons. The same data also went into a second study, on T cells expressing NK-cell markers.

This specimen was CD4+ T cells sorted from PBMCs, taken 11 to 12 days after vaccination. These TCRs come from a man aged 45 to 65 who received an inactivated influenza vaccine. Both conserved end residues are part of each CDR3. A D gene is named only where the DNA matches it firmly. Expanded clones are given a class, and other clones once, few, many or no size at all.

CDR3nt,CDR3aa,d_gene,v_gene,abundance,j_gene
TGTGCCACCAGCACCGGGGGGACAGGGCGTGAAAAACTGTTTTTT,CATSTGGTGREKLFF,TRBD1,TRBV15,-,TRBJ1-4
TGTGCCAGCAGCTCCTATTCTTTGGGCAGGGTACCCACAGATACGCAGTATTTT,CASSSYSLGRVPTDTQYF,-,TRBV11-2,-,TRBJ2-3
TGTGCCAGCACCCGGCCAGAGGGGGACATTCAGTACTTC,CASTRPEGDIQYF,-,TRBV6-2/TRBV6-3,many,TRBJ2-4
TGTGCCAGCAGTGACCCTAGGAGCGGGAGTTACGAGCAGTACTTC,CASSDPRSGSYEQYF,TRBD2,TRBV25-1,many,TRBJ2-7
TGTGCCAGCAGCTTGGACGCGAAACCTTCCCTCCACTTT,CASSLDAKPSLHF,-,TRBV5-4,-,TRBJ1-6
TGCGCCAGCAGCTTGGGGGCCGATGGCTACGAGCAGTACTTC,CASSLGADGYEQYF,-,TRBV5-1,few,TRBJ2-7
TGCGCCAGCAGCTTGGTCCGGGGGTCGGCGGAGACCCAGTACTTC,CASSLVRGSAETQYF,-,TRBV5-1,-,TRBJ2-5
TGTGCCAGCAGCCCAGGGCGTGGGATTGGCTACACCTTC,CASSPGRGIGYTF,-,TRBV28,-,TRBJ1-2
TGTGCCAGCAGTTATCTGGACAGGGGGTCACCCCTCCACTTT,CASSYLDRGSPLHF,TRBD1,TRBV6-2/TRBV6-3,few,TRBJ1-6
TGTGCCAGCAGTTTATCTTGGCAGTTCTACAATGAGCAGTTCTTC,CASSLSWQFYNEQFF,-,TRBV27,-,TRBJ2-1
TGCAGTGCCGATCGGACACGGAGGAGTCAAGAGACCCAGTACTTC,CSADRTRRSQETQYF,-,TRBV20-1,-,TRBJ2-5
TGTGCCAGCAGCACTATCCAGTCCAGAGCCAAAAACATTCAGTACTTC,CASSTIQSRAKNIQYF,-,TRBV12-3/TRBV12-4,few,TRBJ2-4
TGTGTCTGTAGGGGGGCCTCCGAAGATACGCAGTATTTT,CVCRGASEDTQYF,-,TRBV28,-,TRBJ2-3
TGTGCCTGGAGTTCACAGCTGATGGGGGAGCTGTTTTTT,CAWSSQLMGELFF,-,TRBV30,-,TRBJ2-2
TGCAGTGCTAGCCCCCCGGGACAGCCCGATGAAAAACTGTTTTTT,CSASPPGQPDEKLFF,TRBD1,TRBV20-1,many,TRBJ1-4
TGTGCCAGCACCTACTTAAACACTGAAGCTTTCTTT,CASTYLNTEAFF,-,TRBV2,few,TRBJ1-1
TGTGCCAGCAGCCACAGGGAAGAGACCCAGTACTTC,CASSHREETQYF,-,TRBV5-4,-,TRBJ2-5
TGTGCCAGCAAAGGGGTGAACACCGGGGAGCTGTTTTTT,CASKGVNTGELFF,-,TRBV12-3/TRBV12-4,few,TRBJ2-2
TGCGCCAGCAGCCCCGCCCGGGGCGCGGGAGGCTACACCTTC,CASSPARGAGGYTF,-,TRBV4-3,-,TRBJ1-2
TGCAGCGTGGATTTCCCGGGACAGCAAGGGGAGCAGTACTTC,CSVDFPGQQGEQYF,TRBD1,TRBV29-1,-,TRBJ2-7
TGTGCCAGCAGTCGGGACAGAGTGGCCTATAATTCACCCCTCCACTTT,CASSRDRVAYNSPLHF,TRBD1,TRBV2,once,TRBJ1-6
TGTGCCAGCAGCCAAGTCGGCGGAAAACTGTTTTTT,CASSQVGGKLFF,-,TRBV14,-,TRBJ1-4
TGTGCCAGCAGTTTGGCGGGGTTTCATCAGCCCCAGCATTTT,CASSLAGFHQPQHF,-,TRBV12-3/TRBV12-4,-,TRBJ1-5
TGCGCCAGCAGCTTGTTTAGCGGACTCCTGAGCTCCTACGAGCAGTACTTC,CASSLFSGLLSSYEQYF,-,TRBV5-1,-,TRBJ2-7